Given below is one T cell receptor (beta chain) in context. As originally analysed: The authors estimated nucleated cell counts from reference gene primer amplification. Sequencing used immunoSEQ multiplex PCR; TCRdb keeps in-frame clones, though not all of them. V and J calls and clone size come straight from that table; D and trimming were deduced from the DNA. The sample shows about 120,000 clones, about 92% of them seen only once. The data were taken from a study of blood T cell repertoires in COVID-19. For the study at large: Samples representing acute and convalescent COVID-19 were sourced from the United States, Italy and Spain. Sample material is recorded as cDNA or gDNA derived from T cells, B-cell-depleted T cells, or PBMCs.

This clonotype was obtained from a man aged 50 or older with active COVID-19. Material for sequencing was peripheral blood.

The CDR3 DNA reads as TGCGCCAGCAGCATCTTAGCGGGGGTCGGGGATGAGCAGTTCTTC. Encoded protein: CASSILAGVGDEQFF. The chain combines TRBV5-1 with TRBJ2-1; 9 nucleotides agree with TRBD2. Trimming took 4 bases from V and 8 from J; bases not matched to a gene: 10. This CDR3 region has 15 residues. CDR1 is SGHRS, CDR2 YFSETQ, per germline.